This T cell receptor (beta chain) comes out of a study of graft-versus-host responses after intestinal transplantation. Looking at the study overall: Grafts that recipients had were multivisceral, liver-intestinal, or isolated intestinal transplants. Anti-thymocyte globulin induction preceded approximately three years of tacrolimus and steroid maintenance in all recipients.

The data were produced by immunoSEQ multiplex PCR, yet TCRdb's version contains in-frame clones alone and is incomplete. The sample contains 55,000 to 80,000 clones, 90% of which appear only once. Regarding this clone: The antigen is undetermined.

The V gene lost 5 bases and the J gene lost 5 bases, with 12 bases spanning the gap. The CDR3 length is 13 residues. Germline assignment: CDR1 SEHNR and CDR2 FQNEAQ (reference sequence). Study-level points and caveats: Recipient marrow harbored GvH clones, some of which surfaced first in ileum or blood.

Specimen: unstimulated CD8+ T cells sorted from spleen or lymph node cells, collected before transplant. This chain joins TRBV7-9 and TRBJ1-1; maybe TRBD1 (5 bases). The source is a human donor who was the organ donor for an intestinal transplant. The CDR3 is CASSPRGGTEAFF. The CDR3 DNA reads as TGTGCCAGCAGCCCCCGGGGGGGGACTGAAGCTTTCTTT.